In its sample, the clone carrying this T cell receptor beta chain was seen a few times. Its antigen is unidentified. The data belong to a study of T cells after yellow fever vaccination. Study results and caveats: Boosting was followed by the reappearance of most primary-vaccination clones (just under 98% CD4, about 88% CD8). A small share of clonotypes appeared in both CD4 and CD8 compartments.

Each CDR3 protein is one row after TCRdb ran MiXCR on the 5' RACE reads. The table shows a few hundred thousand distinct CDR3 sequences, with approximately 4% occurring only once. V was cut by 5 bases and J by 4 bases, with 17 bases left in between. CDR1 and CDR2 (germline): SGHVS, FNYEAQ. The CDR3 is 15 amino acids. The origin of this receptor is a man aged 18 to 29 who received the YFV17D yellow fever vaccine. Here the sequenced sample was PBMCs, taken 15 days after the yellow fever booster vaccination. The chain has TRBV7-6 and TRBJ1-2; D may be TRBD1 (5 bases). CDR3 residues: CASSPERQSFYGYTF. For the CDR3, the DNA is TGTGCCAGCAGCCCCGAGAGACAGTCCTTCTATGGCTACACCTTC.